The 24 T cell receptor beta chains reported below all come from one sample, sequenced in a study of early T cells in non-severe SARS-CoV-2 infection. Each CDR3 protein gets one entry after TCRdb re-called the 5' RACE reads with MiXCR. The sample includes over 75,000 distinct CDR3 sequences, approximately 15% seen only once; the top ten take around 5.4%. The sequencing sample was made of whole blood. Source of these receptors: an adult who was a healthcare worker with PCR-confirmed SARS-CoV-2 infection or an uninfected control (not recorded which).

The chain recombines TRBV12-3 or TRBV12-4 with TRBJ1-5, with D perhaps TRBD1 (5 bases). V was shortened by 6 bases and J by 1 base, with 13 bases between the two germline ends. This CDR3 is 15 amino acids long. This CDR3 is CASRGQGISNQPQHF. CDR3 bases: TGTGCCAGCAGGGGGCAGGGAATAAGCAATCAGCCCCAGCATTTT.

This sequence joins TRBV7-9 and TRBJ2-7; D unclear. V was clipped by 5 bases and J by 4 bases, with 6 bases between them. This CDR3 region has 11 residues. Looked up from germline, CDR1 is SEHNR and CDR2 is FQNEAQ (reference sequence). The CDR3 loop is CASSHGYEQYF. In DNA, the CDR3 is TGTGCCAGCAGCCACGGTTACGAGCAGTACTTC.

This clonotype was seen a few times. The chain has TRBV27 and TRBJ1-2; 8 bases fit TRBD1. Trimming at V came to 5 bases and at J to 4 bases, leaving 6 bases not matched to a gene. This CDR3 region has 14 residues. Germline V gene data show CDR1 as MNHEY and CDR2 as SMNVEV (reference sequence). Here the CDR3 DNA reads TGTGCCAGCAGTGCTACGACAGGGGCCTATGGCTACACCTTC. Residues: CASSATTGAYGYTF.

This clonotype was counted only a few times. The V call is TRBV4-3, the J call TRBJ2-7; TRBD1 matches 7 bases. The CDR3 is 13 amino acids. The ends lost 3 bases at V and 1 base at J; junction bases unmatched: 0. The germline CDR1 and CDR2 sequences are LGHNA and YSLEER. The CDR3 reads CASSQDRSYEQYF. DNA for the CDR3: TGCGCCAGCAGCCAGGACAGGTCCTACGAGCAGTACTTC.

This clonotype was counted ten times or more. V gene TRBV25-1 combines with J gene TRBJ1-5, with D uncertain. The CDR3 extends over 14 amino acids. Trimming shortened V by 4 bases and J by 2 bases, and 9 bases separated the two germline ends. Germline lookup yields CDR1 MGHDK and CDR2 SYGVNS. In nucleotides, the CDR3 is TGTGCCAGCAGTGGGCCGGGAGGCAATCAGCCCCAGCATTTT. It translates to CASSGPGGNQPQHF.

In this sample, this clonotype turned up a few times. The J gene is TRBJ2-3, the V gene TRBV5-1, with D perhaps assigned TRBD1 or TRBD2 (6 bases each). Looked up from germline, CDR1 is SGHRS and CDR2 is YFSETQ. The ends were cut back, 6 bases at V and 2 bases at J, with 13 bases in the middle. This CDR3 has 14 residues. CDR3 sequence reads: CASIPGGDTDTQYF. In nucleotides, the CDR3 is TGCGCCAGCATCCCCGGGGGCGACACAGATACGCAGTATTTT. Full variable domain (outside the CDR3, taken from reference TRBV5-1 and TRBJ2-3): KAGVTQTPRYLIKTRGQQVTLSCSPISGHRSVSWYQQTPGQGLQFLFEYFSETQRNKGNFPGRFSGRQFSNSRSEMNVSTLELGDSALYLCASIPGGDTDTQYFGPGTRLTVL.

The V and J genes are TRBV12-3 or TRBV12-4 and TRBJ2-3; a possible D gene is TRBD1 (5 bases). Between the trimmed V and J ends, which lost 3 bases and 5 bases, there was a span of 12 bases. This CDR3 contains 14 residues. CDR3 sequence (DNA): TGTGCCAGCAGTTTCAGGCAGGGAAAAGATACGCAGTATTTT. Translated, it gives CASSFRQGKDTQYF.

CDR3 DNA sequence: TGCGCCAGCAGCTTGAGCAGGGGGCAAGAGACCCAGTACTTC. Translating gives CASSLSRGQETQYF. The chain joins TRBV5-1 to TRBJ2-5; the match to TRBD1 covers 7 bases. The germline V gene has CDR1 SGHRS and CDR2 YFSETQ. This CDR3 is 14 amino acids long. The trim removed 1 base at V and 2 bases at J, leaving 2 bases unmatched.

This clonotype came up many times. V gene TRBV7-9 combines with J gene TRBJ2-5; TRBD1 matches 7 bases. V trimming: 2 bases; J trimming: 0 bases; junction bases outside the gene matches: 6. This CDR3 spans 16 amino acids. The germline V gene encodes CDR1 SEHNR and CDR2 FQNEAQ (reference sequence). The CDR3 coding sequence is TGTGCCAGCAGCTTAACGGGACAGTTGTACCAAGAGACCCAGTACTTC. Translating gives CASSLTGQLYQETQYF.

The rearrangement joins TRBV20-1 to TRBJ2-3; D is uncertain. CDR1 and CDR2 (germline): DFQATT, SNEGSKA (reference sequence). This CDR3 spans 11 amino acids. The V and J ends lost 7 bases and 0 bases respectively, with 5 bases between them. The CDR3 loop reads CSGSSTDTQYF. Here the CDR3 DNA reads TGCAGTGGGAGTAGCACAGATACGCAGTATTTT.

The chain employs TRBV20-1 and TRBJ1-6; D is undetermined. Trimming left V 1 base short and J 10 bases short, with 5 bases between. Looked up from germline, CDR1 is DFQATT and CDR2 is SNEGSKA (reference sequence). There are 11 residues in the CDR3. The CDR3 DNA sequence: TGCAGTGCTAGAGGGTTCTCACCCCTCCACTTT. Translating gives CSARGFSPLHF.

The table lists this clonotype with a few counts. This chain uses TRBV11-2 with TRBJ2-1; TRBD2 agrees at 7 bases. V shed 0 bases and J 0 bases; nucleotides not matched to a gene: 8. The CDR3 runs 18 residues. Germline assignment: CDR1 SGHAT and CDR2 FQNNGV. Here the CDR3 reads CASSLDPAGPVSYNEQFF. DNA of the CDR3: TGTGCCAGCAGCTTAGATCCAGCGGGACCCGTCTCCTACAATGAGCAGTTCTTC.

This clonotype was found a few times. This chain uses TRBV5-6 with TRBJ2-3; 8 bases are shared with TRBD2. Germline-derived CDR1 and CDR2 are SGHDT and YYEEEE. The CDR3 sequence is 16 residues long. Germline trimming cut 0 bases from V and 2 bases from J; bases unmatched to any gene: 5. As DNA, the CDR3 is TGTGCCAGCAGCTTGGAGCGGGAGATTTACACAGATACGCAGTATTTT. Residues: CASSLEREIYTDTQYF.

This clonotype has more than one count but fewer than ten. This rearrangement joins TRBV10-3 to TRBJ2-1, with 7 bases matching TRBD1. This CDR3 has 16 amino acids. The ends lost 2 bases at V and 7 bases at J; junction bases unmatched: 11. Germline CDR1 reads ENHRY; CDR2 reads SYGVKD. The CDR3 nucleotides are TGTGCCATCAGTGAGAAGGTACAGGGGCTGTGGAATGAGCAGTTCTTC. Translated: CAISEKVQGLWNEQFF.

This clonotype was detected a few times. The CDR3 is CASSQGFLGWQFF. The CDR3 DNA sequence: TGCGCCAGCAGCCAAGGCTTCCTGGGCTGGCAGTTCTTC. The chain carries TRBV4-1 and TRBJ2-1; D unclear. V shed 1 base and J shed 12 bases, with 13 bases lying between them. The CDR3 consists of 13 residues. Germline values: CDR1 MGHRA, CDR2 YSYEKL.

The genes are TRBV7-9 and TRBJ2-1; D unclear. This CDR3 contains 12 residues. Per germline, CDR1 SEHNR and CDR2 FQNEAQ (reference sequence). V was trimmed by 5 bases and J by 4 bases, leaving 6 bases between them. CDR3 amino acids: CASSQTYNEQFF. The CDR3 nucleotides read TGTGCCAGCAGCCAAACTTACAATGAGCAGTTCTTC. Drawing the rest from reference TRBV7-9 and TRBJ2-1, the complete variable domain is DTGVSQNPRHKITKRGQNVTFRCDPISEHNRLYWYRQTLGQGPEFLTYFQNEAQLEKSRLLSDRFSAERPKGSFSTLEIQRTEQGDSAMYLCASSQTYNEQFFGPGTRLTVL.

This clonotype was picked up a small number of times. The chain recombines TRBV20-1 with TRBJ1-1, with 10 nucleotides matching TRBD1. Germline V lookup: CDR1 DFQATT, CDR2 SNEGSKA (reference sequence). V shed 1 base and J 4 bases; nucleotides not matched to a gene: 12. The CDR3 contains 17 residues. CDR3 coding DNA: TGCAGTGCTAGAGGGCCGTCGGACAGGGGGGTTGGCACTGAAGCTTTCTTT. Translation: CSARGPSDRGVGTEAFF.

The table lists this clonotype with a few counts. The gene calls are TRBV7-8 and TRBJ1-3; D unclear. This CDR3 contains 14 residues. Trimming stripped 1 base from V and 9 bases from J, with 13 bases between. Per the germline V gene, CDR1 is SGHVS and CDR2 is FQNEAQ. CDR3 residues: CASSLETQLGTIYF. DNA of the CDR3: TGTGCCAGCAGCTTAGAAACCCAGCTAGGCACCATATATTTT.

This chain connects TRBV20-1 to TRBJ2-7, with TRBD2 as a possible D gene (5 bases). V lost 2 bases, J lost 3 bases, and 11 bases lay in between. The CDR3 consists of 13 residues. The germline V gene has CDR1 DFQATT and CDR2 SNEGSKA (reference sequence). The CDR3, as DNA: TGCAGTGCTAGACGCACGGGGATCTACGAGCAGTACTTC. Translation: CSARRTGIYEQYF.

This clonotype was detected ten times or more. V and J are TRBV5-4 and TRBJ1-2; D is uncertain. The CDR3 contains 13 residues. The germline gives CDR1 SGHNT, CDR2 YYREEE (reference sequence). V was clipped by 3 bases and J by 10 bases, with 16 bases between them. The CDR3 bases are TGTGCCAGCAGCTCTCCACTGGAGGGAACCTACACCTTC. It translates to CASSSPLEGTYTF.

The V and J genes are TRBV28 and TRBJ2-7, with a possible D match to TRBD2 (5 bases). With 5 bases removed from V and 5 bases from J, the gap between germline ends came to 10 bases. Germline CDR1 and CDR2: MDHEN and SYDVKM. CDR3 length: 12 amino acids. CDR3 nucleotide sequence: TGTGCCAGCAGTACGAGGGAGAACGAGCAGTACTTC. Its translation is CASSTRENEQYF.

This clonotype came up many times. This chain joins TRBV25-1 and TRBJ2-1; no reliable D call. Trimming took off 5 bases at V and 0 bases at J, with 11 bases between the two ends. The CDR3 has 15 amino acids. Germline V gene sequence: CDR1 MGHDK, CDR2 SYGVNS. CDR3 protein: CASSLTLSSYNEQFF. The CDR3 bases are TGTGCCAGCAGTCTGACCCTAAGCTCCTACAATGAGCAGTTCTTC.

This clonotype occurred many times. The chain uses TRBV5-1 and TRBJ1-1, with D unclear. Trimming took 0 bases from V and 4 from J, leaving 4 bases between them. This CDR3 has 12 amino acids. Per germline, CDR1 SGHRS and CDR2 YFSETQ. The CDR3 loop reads CASSLVSTEAFF. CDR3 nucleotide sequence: TGCGCCAGCAGCTTGGTGAGCACTGAAGCTTTCTTT.

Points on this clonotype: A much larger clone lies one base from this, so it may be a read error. CDR3: CASRLAGPYKQYF. As DNA, the CDR3 is TGCGCCAGCAGACTAGCGGGGCCCTACAAGCAGTACTTC. V is TRBV5-1 and J is TRBJ2-7, with 10 bases aligning to TRBD2. This CDR3 has 13 amino acids. CDR1 SGHRS and CDR2 YFSETQ come from the germline V gene.